These 32 T cell receptor beta chains were all obtained from the same sample, sequenced in a study of cytomegalovirus exposure and HLA in healthy donors. The PCR contained 60 Vbeta and 13 Jbeta primers. The repertoire was sequenced with immunoSEQ multiplex PCR; TCRdb's copy has only in-frame clones and lacks some. Among more than 85,000 clones listed, 78% were seen once. The specimen was PBMCs. The receptors shown here come from a woman under 40 in good health and CMV-seronegative.

This clone was counted ten times or more. The V call is TRBV6-5, the J call TRBJ2-7; the match to TRBD1 covers 7 bases. CDR3 length: 14 amino acids. Germline CDR1 MNHEY, CDR2 SVGAGI. J lost 2 bases, V lost 8 bases, and 9 bases had no gene match. CDR3 nucleotides: TGTGCCAGCGGGACGGACAGGCGTACCTACGAGCAGTACTTC. Residues: CASGTDRRTYEQYF.

This clone has only a few counts. V is TRBV19 and J is TRBJ2-7; a possible D gene is TRBD1 (7 bases). Trimming shortened V by 3 bases and J by 7 bases, and 16 bases separated the two germline ends. Looked up from germline, CDR1 is LNHDA and CDR2 is SQIVND (reference sequence). This CDR3 is 14 amino acids long. The CDR3 DNA reads as TGTGCCAGTAGTATCGGTCCCAGGGGGGAGGAGCAGTACTTC. Protein sequence: CASSIGPRGEEQYF.

The chain uses TRBV18 and TRBJ2-1, with TRBD2 as a possible D gene (5 bases). The CDR3 covers 13 residues. Germline-derived CDR1 and CDR2 are KGHSH and LQKENI. V was cut by 8 bases and J by 2 bases, with 10 bases left in between. CDR3 nucleotide sequence: TGTGCCAGCCGGCGGAGGACCTACAATGAGCAGTTCTTC. Translated: CASRRRTYNEQFF.

On this clone: Its ends do not fully match the called genes, so a read error is possible. The V call is TRBV11-3, the J call TRBJ2-3, with unresolved D. Germline V lookup: CDR1 SGHNT, CDR2 YENEEA. There are 13 residues in the CDR3. CDR3 sequence reads: CTSSLGPTDTQYF. CDR3 in DNA: TGTACCAGCAGCTTAGGGCCCACAGATACGCAGTATTTT.

The rearrangement joins TRBV19 to TRBJ1-5; TRBD1 aligns across 7 bases. J was trimmed by 9 bases and V by 6 bases; bases with no gene match: 8. The CDR3 has 13 amino acids. Germline CDR1 and CDR2: LNHDA and SQIVND (reference sequence). CDR3 region: CASSLNRGLPQHF. The CDR3 DNA is TGTGCCAGTAGCCTCAACAGGGGATTGCCCCAGCATTTT.

This chain joins TRBV15 and TRBJ1-1; no definite D call. The germline CDR1 and CDR2 sequences are LNHNV and YYDKDF (reference sequence). Trimming shortened V by 1 base and J by 1 base, and 10 bases separated the two germline ends. The length of the CDR3 is 15 residues. The CDR3 DNA is TGTGCCACCAGCAGAGCCCCAAACAAGAACACTGAAGCTTTCTTT. As protein: CATSRAPNKNTEAFF.

In the case of this clone: The final CDR3 position lacks the conserved phenylalanine or tryptophan, pointing to a likely read error. The genes are TRBV29-1 and TRBJ1-4, with a weak D call TRBD1 (5 bases). The V and J ends lost 5 bases and 3 bases respectively, with 10 bases between them. CDR1 SQVTM and CDR2 ANQGSEA come from the germline V gene. The CDR3 has 13 residues. This CDR3 reads CSVKRDPNEKLFV. CDR3 DNA: TGCAGCGTTAAGCGGGACCCTAATGAAAAACTGTTTGTT.

The chain employs TRBV28 and TRBJ1-6, with 7 positions matching TRBD1. The trim removed 5 bases at V and 11 bases at J, leaving 9 bases unmatched. This CDR3 spans 14 amino acids. The germline V gene has CDR1 MDHEN and CDR2 SYDVKM. CDR3 residues: CASSTPTGTAPLHF. Here the CDR3 DNA reads TGTGCCAGCAGTACTCCGACAGGGACCGCACCCCTCCACTTT.

V usage is TRBV5-1 and J usage is TRBJ2-6, with D possibly matching TRBD1 (6 bases). The length of the CDR3 is 18 residues. The germline V gene has CDR1 SGHRS and CDR2 YFSETQ. V lost 1 base, J lost 1 base, and 15 bases lay in between. The CDR3 coding sequence is TGCGCCAGCAGCTTGTTTGGACAGATTAATTCTGGGGCCAACGTCCTGACTTTC. It specifies CASSLFGQINSGANVLTF.

The rearrangement links TRBV28 to TRBJ2-3; 9 nucleotides match TRBD1. Trimming at V came to 7 bases and at J to 6 bases, leaving 5 bases not matched to a gene. Germline values: CDR1 MDHEN, CDR2 SYDVKM. This CDR3 has 13 residues. The DNA for the CDR3 is TGTGCCAGCACGACAGGGGGTGGGGATACGCAGTATTTT. This gives the protein CASTTGGGDTQYF.

The chain joins TRBV10-3 to TRBJ2-5; 10 bases match TRBD1. The CDR3 totals 13 residues. The germline V gene has CDR1 ENHRY and CDR2 SYGVKD. V dropped 10 bases and J dropped 3; count of bases not matched to a gene: 5. Here the CDR3 DNA reads TGTGCCACCTCCGGGACAGGGGAAGAGACCCAGTACTTC. Translation: CATSGTGEETQYF.

The V and J genes are TRBV11-3 and TRBJ2-2, with D maybe TRBD2 (5 bases). The CDR3 spans 15 residues. V was pared by 9 bases and J by 2 bases, with 16 bases between. Germline V gives CDR1 SGHNT, CDR2 YENEEA. CDR3 residues: CARDGGSPNTGELFF. The CDR3 coding sequence is TGTGCCAGGGACGGAGGATCGCCTAACACCGGGGAGCTGTTTTTT.

This clone has only a few counts. The chain couples TRBV9 to TRBJ2-3, with 8 positions matching TRBD2. J gave up 10 bases and V 0 bases, and 7 bases lay outside the gene matches. This CDR3 comprises 14 residues. In germline, CDR1 is SGDLS, CDR2 YYNGEE. The CDR3 DNA reads TGTGCCAGCAGCGTAGATAATGCGGGGGGAGCGCAGTATTTT. The encoded protein is CASSVDNAGGAQYF. Combining the CDR3 with reference TRBV9 and TRBJ2-3 gives the whole variable domain DSGVTQTPKHLITATGQRVTLRCSPRSGDLSVYWYQQSLDQGLQFLIQYYNGEERAKGNILERFSAQQFPDLHSELNLSSLELGDSALYFCASSVDNAGGAQYFGPGTRLTVL.

The chain links TRBV4-2 to TRBJ1-4; 7 bases fit TRBD1. There are 17 residues in the CDR3. Germline lookup yields CDR1 LGHNA and CDR2 YNFKEQ. V trimming: 3 bases; J trimming: 1 base; junction bases outside the gene matches: 8. The CDR3 here is CASSQVGGGGTNEKLFF. CDR3 sequence (DNA): TGTGCCAGCAGCCAGGTCGGAGGGGGCGGAACTAATGAAAAACTGTTTTTT.

The rearrangement joins TRBV7-8 to TRBJ2-3; TRBD2 agrees at 7 bases. With V trimmed by 1 base and J by 0 bases, 4 bases remained unmatched. CDR1 is SGHVS and CDR2 is FQNEAQ in the germline V gene. The CDR3 covers 16 residues. CDR3 sequence: CASSLGVGGSTDTQYF. The DNA of the CDR3 is TGTGCCAGCAGCTTAGGAGTGGGGGGGAGCACAGATACGCAGTATTTT.

This chain uses TRBV6-5 with TRBJ1-1; 8 bases map to TRBD1. J gave up 4 bases and V 6 bases, and 7 bases lay outside the gene matches. Germline CDR1 MNHEY, CDR2 SVGAGI. The CDR3 is 14 amino acids. In nucleotides, the CDR3 is TGTGCCAGCAGGAGGGGCAGGGGGCCCACTGAAGCTTTCTTT. This codes for CASRRGRGPTEAFF.

The rearrangement uses TRBV7-2 and TRBJ2-5; D uncertain. Between the trimmed V and J ends, which lost 6 bases and 2 bases, there was a span of 4 bases. CDR1 and CDR2 from the germline V gene are SGHTA and FQGNSA. The length of the CDR3 is 11 residues. CDR3 DNA sequence: TGTGCCAGCAGTCGTCAAGAGACCCAGTACTTC. Translation gives CASSRQETQYF.

This clone was counted between two and nine times. V usage is TRBV28 and J usage is TRBJ2-1; 13 nucleotides align to TRBD2. Germline assignment: CDR1 MDHEN and CDR2 SYDVKM. V lost 7 bases, J lost 10 bases, and 10 bases stayed unmatched. This CDR3 has 15 residues. The CDR3 coding sequence is TGTGCCAGCACCTTCGGACTAGCGGGAGCAGGGGAGCAGTTCTTC. It encodes CASTFGLAGAGEQFF.

In its sample, this clone was seen once. The genes are TRBV15 and TRBJ2-2; the D is unclear. Between the trimmed V and J ends, which lost 4 bases and 7 bases, there was a span of 13 bases. CDR3 size: 14 residues. Germline V gene lookup returns CDR1 LNHNV and CDR2 YYDKDF (reference sequence). The CDR3 DNA is TGTGCCACCAGCATCCGCGGTCTGGGCGGGGAGCTGTTTTTT. This encodes CATSIRGLGGELFF.

This chain links TRBV7-2 with TRBJ2-2; 13 bases match TRBD2. This CDR3 region has 16 residues. Unmatched junction bases numbered 3, after V lost 7 bases and J lost 1 base. The germline CDR1 and CDR2 sequences are SGHTA and FQGNSA. The CDR3 is CASTRLAGGNTGELFF. The CDR3 DNA follows: TGTGCCAGCACCCGACTAGCGGGGGGGAACACCGGGGAGCTGTTTTTT.

This chain links TRBV4-1 with TRBJ2-1, with TRBD2 as a possible D gene (6 bases). V was cut by 0 bases and J by 8 bases, with 17 bases left in between. The CDR3 runs to 16 residues. Germline values: CDR1 MGHRA, CDR2 YSYEKL. The CDR3 sequence: CASSQELASGAYEQFF. As DNA, the CDR3 is TGCGCCAGCAGCCAAGAACTAGCCTCGGGAGCCTATGAGCAGTTCTTC.

The V and J genes are TRBV18 and TRBJ2-1; D is ambiguous. This CDR3 has 14 amino acids. The V gene's germline CDR1 is KGHSH and CDR2 LQKENI. Trimming stripped 3 bases from V and 8 bases from J, with 14 bases between. The CDR3, as DNA: TGTGCCAGCTCACCCTCCAGCGCTCCGGATGAGCAGTTCTTC. The encoded protein is CASSPSSAPDEQFF.

This rearrangement joins TRBV7-9 to TRBJ1-2; 7 bases agree with TRBD1. The germline V gene encodes CDR1 SEHNR and CDR2 FQNEAQ (reference sequence). This CDR3 comprises 16 residues. V dropped 5 bases and J dropped 2; count of bases not matched to a gene: 11. CDR3 nucleotide sequence: TGTGCCAGCAGCGGATGGACAGGAGAAGCCAACTATGGCTACACCTTC. The encoded protein is CASSGWTGEANYGYTF.

V and J are TRBV5-1 and TRBJ2-7; TRBD2 matches 11 bases. The CDR3 sequence is 15 residues long. The J segment lost 1 base and the V segment lost 2 bases, leaving 2 bases of the junction unmatched. Germline assignment: CDR1 SGHRS and CDR2 YFSETQ. Here the CDR3 DNA reads TGCGCCAGCAGCTTCCTAGCGGGAGGATCCTACGAGCAGTACTTC. Residues: CASSFLAGGSYEQYF.

V is TRBV2 and J is TRBJ2-7; 9 bases are shared with TRBD1. With 6 bases clipped from V and 0 bases from J, the junction kept 3 bases outside the gene matches. The CDR3 loop spans 14 amino acids. CDR1 is SNHLY and CDR2 is FYNNEI in the germline V gene. DNA of the CDR3: TGTGCCAGCAGAGGACAGGGGAGCTCCTACGAGCAGTACTTC. Its translation is CASRGQGSSYEQYF.

The CDR3 DNA sequence: TGTGCCAGCAGAAGTGACAGATCAGGAAATCAGCCCCAGCATTTT. It specifies CASRSDRSGNQPQHF. The rearrangement joins TRBV6-1 to TRBJ1-5; maybe TRBD1 (5 bases). Germline V CDR1 and CDR2: MNHNS, SASEGT. There are 15 residues in the CDR3. Trimming removed 6 bases from V and 4 bases from J, with 16 bases in between.

The rearrangement links TRBV28 to TRBJ2-3, with D unresolved. Germline V gene data show CDR1 as MDHEN and CDR2 as SYDVKM. V was shortened by 2 bases and J by 0 bases, with 6 bases between the two germline ends. The CDR3 is 14 amino acids. The CDR3 here is CASSLAESTDTQYF. The CDR3 nucleotides are TGTGCCAGCAGTTTAGCGGAAAGCACAGATACGCAGTATTTT.

The chain recombines TRBV7-9 with TRBJ1-1, with a possible D match to TRBD1 (5 bases). V was shortened by 7 bases and J by 4 bases, with 16 bases between the two germline ends. The CDR3 covers 14 residues. CDR1 is SEHNR, CDR2 FQNEAQ, per germline (reference sequence). In DNA form, the CDR3 reads TGTGCCAGCATACAAAGCCAGGGTGGCACTGAAGCTTTCTTT. Protein: CASIQSQGGTEAFF. Variable domain in full (rest from reference TRBV7-9 and TRBJ1-1): DTGVSQNPRHKITKRGQNVTFRCDPISEHNRLYWYRQTLGQGPEFLTYFQNEAQLEKSRLLSDRFSAERPKGSFSTLEIQRTEQGDSAMYLCASIQSQGGTEAFFGQGTRLTVV.

The chain has TRBV11-2 and TRBJ2-7; D possibly corresponds to TRBD2 (6 bases). Between the trimmed V and J ends, which lost 4 bases and 3 bases, there was a span of 16 bases. CDR1 and CDR2 from the germline V gene are SGHAT and FQNNGV. The CDR3 covers 15 residues. The CDR3 loop is CASSSGRESRYEQYF. The CDR3 region has the DNA TGTGCCAGCAGCTCTGGACGGGAGTCGCGCTACGAGCAGTACTTC.

The chain links TRBV9 to TRBJ2-1, with a weak D call TRBD2 (6 bases). Germline V gene lookup returns CDR1 SGDLS and CDR2 YYNGEE. The V gene lost 3 bases and the J gene lost 4 bases, with 17 bases spanning the gap. The length of the CDR3 is 16 residues. The CDR3 spells CASSAGGANKYNEQFF. As DNA, the CDR3 is TGTGCCAGCAGCGCCGGAGGGGCGAACAAATACAATGAGCAGTTCTTC.

The V and J genes are TRBV11-2 and TRBJ1-1, with 8 bases matching TRBD1. From germline, CDR1 is SGHAT and CDR2 FQNNGV. The CDR3 has 15 amino acids. V gave up 5 bases and J gave up 4 bases; unmatched junction bases: 9. The CDR3 here is CASSAAGQAATEAFF. The CDR3 nucleotides read TGTGCCAGCAGCGCGGCGGGACAGGCAGCCACTGAAGCTTTCTTT.

The rearrangement uses TRBV11-2 and TRBJ2-7; a possible D gene is TRBD1 (6 bases). The CDR3 totals 15 residues. V was clipped by 2 bases and J by 3 bases, with 14 bases between them. Germline-derived CDR1 and CDR2 are SGHAT and FQNNGV. The CDR3 spells CASSLWTVGNYEQYF. The CDR3 region has the DNA TGTGCCAGCAGCTTATGGACAGTTGGGAACTACGAGCAGTACTTC.